This passage covers 28 T cell receptor beta chains from one sample sequenced in a study of OX40 agonist ivuxolimab in advanced cancers. Only in-frame clones appear in the TCRdb table, and some are missing; sequencing was by immunoSEQ multiplex PCR. The sample holds more than 50,000 clones, 87% seen once. This specimen was CD4+ or CD8+ T cells sorted from blood, taken in a trial of the OX40 agonist ivuxolimab. The receptor source for this set is an adult with an advanced solid tumor such as melanoma, head and neck, liver or kidney cancer.

The gene calls are TRBV15 and TRBJ2-7; D is possibly TRBD1 or TRBD2 (5 bases each). The CDR3 covers 16 residues. V was cut by 2 bases and J by 5 bases, with 19 bases left in between. Germline CDR1 is LNHNV and CDR2 is YYDKDF (reference sequence). The CDR3 DNA reads TGTGCCACCAGCAGATCTTTTGGTTTAGGGGACGACGAGCAGTACTTC. Amino acids: CATSRSFGLGDDEQYF. Full variable domain (rest looked up from reference TRBV15 and TRBJ2-7): DAMVIQNPRYQVTQFGKPVTLSCSQTLNHNVMYWYQQKSSQAPKLLFHYYDKDFNNEADTPDNFQSRRPNTSFCFLDIRSPGLGDTAMYLCATSRSFGLGDDEQYFGPGTRLTVT.

The DNA of the CDR3 is TGCGCCAGCAGCTTGATCGCCATCAGGTCGACAGATACGCAGTATTTT. Translated, it gives CASSLIAIRSTDTQYF. The chain has TRBV5-1 and TRBJ2-3; D call uncertain. This CDR3 has 16 amino acids. The germline CDR1 and CDR2 sequences are SGHRS and YFSETQ. The germline V and J ends were trimmed by 1 base and 3 bases, with 15 bases remaining between them.

The V gene is TRBV28, the J gene TRBJ1-2; tentative D call: TRBD1 (6 bases). Germline-derived CDR1 and CDR2 are MDHEN and SYDVKM. The CDR3 sequence is 14 residues long. Deletions cut 6 bases from V and 5 bases from J, with 16 bases between. As DNA, the CDR3 is TGTGCCAGCAGCGGGACAACCGGACATTATGGCTACACCTTC. Amino acid sequence: CASSGTTGHYGYTF.

The rearrangement uses TRBV6-1 and TRBJ2-2; a possible D gene is TRBD1 (6 bases). Germline CDR1 and CDR2: MNHNS and SASEGT. The V gene lost 2 bases and the J gene lost 4 bases, with 14 bases spanning the gap. This CDR3 region has 16 residues. CDR3 sequence: CASSELQGGLTGELFF. CDR3 bases: TGTGCCAGCAGTGAATTACAGGGCGGTCTCACCGGGGAGCTGTTTTTT.

The gene calls are TRBV27 and TRBJ2-3; 7 bases match TRBD2. V gave up 4 bases and J gave up 2 bases; unmatched junction bases: 3. The CDR3 sequence is 14 residues long. The V gene's germline CDR1 is MNHEY and CDR2 SMNVEV (reference sequence). The CDR3 spells CASSSSGHTDTQYF. The CDR3 coding sequence is TGTGCCAGCAGTTCTAGCGGACACACAGATACGCAGTATTTT.

The rearrangement links TRBV4-1 to TRBJ1-3; D perhaps matches TRBD1 (5 bases). This CDR3 is 17 amino acids long. The germline gives CDR1 MGHRA, CDR2 YSYEKL. Trimming left V 1 base short and J 3 bases short, with 16 bases between. The CDR3 reads CASSQVPLQGGGNTIYF. The DNA of the CDR3 is TGCGCCAGCAGCCAAGTTCCACTCCAGGGCGGTGGAAACACCATATATTTT.

V gene TRBV6-5 combines with J gene TRBJ2-2; TRBD2 matches 9 bases. The ends lost 7 bases at V and 1 base at J; junction bases unmatched: 4. CDR1 is MNHEY and CDR2 is SVGAGI in the germline V gene. CDR3 size: 15 residues. DNA for the CDR3: TGTGCCAGCACCCCACTAGCGGGGAACACCGGGGAGCTGTTTTTT. Translating it yields CASTPLAGNTGELFF.

This sequence joins TRBV28 and TRBJ1-1; TRBD1 is a possible D gene (6 bases). Germline assignment: CDR1 MDHEN and CDR2 SYDVKM. V was pared by 2 bases and J by 0 bases, with 10 bases between. This CDR3 region has 15 residues. This chain's CDR3 is CASSLGTRMNTEAFF. DNA of the CDR3: TGTGCCAGCAGTTTAGGGACACGAATGAACACTGAAGCTTTCTTT.

V and J are TRBV6-6 and TRBJ1-1; a weak D match, TRBD1 (5 bases). This CDR3 region has 14 residues. The V end was cut by 5 bases, the J end by 6 bases, with 16 bases between. Germline loops: CDR1 MNHNY, CDR2 SVGAGI (reference sequence). The CDR3 sequence: CASSPTQGVPEAFF. CDR3 coding DNA: TGTGCCAGCAGTCCCACCCAGGGCGTTCCTGAAGCTTTCTTT.

This chain links TRBV10-3 with TRBJ1-4; D possibly corresponds to TRBD1 (5 bases). Trimming stripped 10 bases from V and 4 bases from J, with 13 bases between. The germline CDR1 and CDR2 sequences are ENHRY and SYGVKD. The CDR3 has 13 amino acids. The CDR3 DNA is TGTGCCAGCAGGGTGGGGGGTAATGAAAAACTGTTTTTT. Translated: CASRVGGNEKLFF.

The chain has TRBV2 and TRBJ2-5, with a weak D call TRBD2 (5 bases). The CDR3 is made up of 13 amino acids. Trimming took 11 bases from V and 5 from J, leaving 18 bases between them. Germline V CDR1 and CDR2: SNHLY, FYNNEI. In nucleotides, the CDR3 is TGTGCCGGTCGACGGACCTCGGGGGAGACCCAGTACTTC. Translating it yields CAGRRTSGETQYF. The full variable domain, rest sourced from reference TRBV2 and TRBJ2-5, is EPEVTQTPSHQVTQMGQEVILRCVPISNHLYFYWYRQILGQKVEFLVSFYNNEISEKSEIFDDQFSVERPDGSNFTLKIRSTKLEDSAMYFCAGRRTSGETQYFGPGTRLLVL.

This chain connects TRBV18 to TRBJ2-1; the match to TRBD2 covers 10 bases. The germline V gene has CDR1 KGHSH and CDR2 LQKENI. V lost 3 bases, J lost 7 bases, and 12 bases stayed unmatched. This CDR3 is built from 17 residues. The CDR3 nucleotides read TGTGCCAGCTCACCTGGGCTAGCGGGGGTGCTGTTTAATGAGCAGTTCTTC. Translating it yields CASSPGLAGVLFNEQFF.

This chain uses TRBV5-5 with TRBJ1-3; D not resolved. Germline CDR1 reads SGHKS; CDR2 reads YYEKEE (reference sequence). The CDR3 is made up of 16 amino acids. V was trimmed by 2 bases and J by 0 bases, leaving 12 bases between them. The CDR3 here is CASSFATTYSGNTIYF. In DNA form, the CDR3 reads TGTGCCAGCAGCTTTGCGACAACCTACTCTGGAAACACCATATATTTT.

V usage is TRBV9 and J usage is TRBJ2-3; D is unclear. The germline V and J ends were trimmed by 0 bases and 2 bases, with 7 bases remaining between them. The CDR3 is 14 amino acids. The germline gives CDR1 SGDLS, CDR2 YYNGEE. DNA of the CDR3: TGTGCCAGCAGCGTAGCCCCGCACACAGATACGCAGTATTTT. Its protein is CASSVAPHTDTQYF.

The V and J genes are TRBV5-1 and TRBJ2-5; the match to TRBD2 covers 14 bases. Trimming cost V 5 bases and J 3 bases; bases outside gene matches: 6. This CDR3 is built from 16 residues. From germline, CDR1 is SGHRS and CDR2 YFSETQ. The CDR3 protein is CASRGLAGGTEETQYF. Here the CDR3 DNA reads TGCGCCAGCAGAGGACTAGCGGGAGGCACCGAAGAGACCCAGTACTTC.

This chain uses TRBV28 with TRBJ1-2; TRBD1 might be the D (5 bases). The CDR3 has 12 residues. Germline V gene sequence: CDR1 MDHEN, CDR2 SYDVKM. The V end was cut by 8 bases, the J end by 7 bases, with 14 bases between. Here the CDR3 reads CASSLERGGYTF. The CDR3 DNA reads TGTGCCAGCTCCCTCGAAAGGGGTGGCTACACCTTC.

A few counts support this clone. The rearrangement links TRBV7-3 to TRBJ2-1; 9 nucleotides align to TRBD1. The CDR3 is 14 amino acids. V shed 4 bases, J shed 8 bases, and the junction held 6 bases outside the gene matches. CDR1 is SGHTA and CDR2 is FQGTGA in the germline V gene. The CDR3 sequence: CASSSTGGGYEQFF. The DNA for the CDR3 is TGTGCCAGCAGCTCAACAGGGGGCGGCTATGAGCAGTTCTTC.

The chain's CDR3 is CASSLGRQGDTQYF. The CDR3 bases are TGTGCCAGCAGCTTAGGCAGGCAGGGAGATACGCAGTATTTT. V gene TRBV13 combines with J gene TRBJ2-3; perhaps TRBD1 as D (5 bases). V lost 0 bases and J 5 bases, leaving 9 bases between the germline ends. Germline V gene lookup returns CDR1 PRHDT and CDR2 FYEKMQ (reference sequence). The CDR3 covers 14 residues.

The rearrangement joins TRBV11-2 to TRBJ1-1; D remains ambiguous. The V end lost 5 bases, the J end lost 3 bases, and 10 bases lay between the germline ends. The length of the CDR3 is 13 residues. From germline, CDR1 is SGHAT and CDR2 FQNNGV. DNA for the CDR3: TGTGCCAGCAGCCGTACTGAGTACACTGAAGCTTTCTTT. Its translation is CASSRTEYTEAFF. Full variable domain (missing parts from reference TRBV11-2 and TRBJ1-1): EAGVAQSPRYKIIEKRQSVAFWCNPISGHATLYWYQQILGQGPKLLIQFQNNGVVDDSQLPKDRFSAERLKGVDSTLKIQPAKLEDSAVYLCASSRTEYTEAFFGQGTRLTVV.

The J gene is TRBJ2-2, the V gene TRBV9, with 7 bases lining up with TRBD1. This CDR3 has 15 residues. V shed 3 bases and J 3 bases; nucleotides not matched to a gene: 5. CDR1 SGDLS and CDR2 YYNGEE come from the germline V gene. The CDR3: CASSGQGVDTGELFF. CDR3 nucleotide sequence: TGTGCCAGCAGCGGTCAGGGGGTCGACACCGGGGAGCTGTTTTTT.

The sample holds one count of this clone. This rearrangement joins TRBV14 to TRBJ2-1, with unresolved D. CDR3 length: 17 residues. Trimming took off 3 bases at V and 3 bases at J, with 18 bases between the two ends. Germline V CDR1 and CDR2: SGHDN, FVKESK. CDR3: CASSHSGPLPFYNEQFF. The DNA of the CDR3 is TGTGCCAGCAGCCACTCTGGGCCGTTGCCCTTCTACAATGAGCAGTTCTTC.

The chain links TRBV6-8 to TRBJ1-2; D is undetermined. This CDR3 contains 13 residues. Trimming stripped 4 bases from V and 6 bases from J, with 12 bases between. Germline V gene data show CDR1 as MNHGY and CDR2 as SAAAGT. CDR3 nucleotide sequence: TGTGCCAGCAGTTTCACAACCCTCGATGGCTACACCTTC. Its protein is CASSFTTLDGYTF.

The rearrangement joins TRBV5-8 to TRBJ1-4; 9 positions agree with TRBD1. The trim removed 4 bases at V and 8 bases at J, leaving 9 bases unmatched. The V gene's germline CDR1 is SGHTS and CDR2 YDEGEE. The CDR3 runs 15 residues. CDR3 in amino acids: CASSPTGTGLEKLFF. The CDR3 region has the DNA TGTGCCAGCAGCCCTACCGGGACAGGGCTGGAAAAACTGTTTTTT.

V and J are TRBV19 and TRBJ2-5, with D perhaps matching TRBD1 or TRBD2 (5 bases each). CDR1 is LNHDA, CDR2 SQIVND, per germline (reference sequence). The V end was cut by 5 bases, the J end by 4 bases, with 17 bases between. This CDR3 contains 15 residues. CDR3 DNA: TGTGCCAGTAGTCCTGCCCGGGGCATGCGAGAGACCCAGTACTTC. This encodes CASSPARGMRETQYF.

The chain employs TRBV28 and TRBJ2-2; 7 positions agree with TRBD2. The CDR3 sequence is 14 residues long. Per the germline V gene, CDR1 is MDHEN and CDR2 is SYDVKM. V lost 3 bases to trimming and J lost 7 bases; unmatched junction nucleotides: 5. CDR3 sequence: CASSFGGLGGELFF. CDR3 nucleotides: TGTGCCAGCAGTTTCGGGGGGTTGGGCGGGGAGCTGTTTTTT.

The rearrangement uses TRBV19 and TRBJ1-3; D unresolved. Germline V gene sequence: CDR1 LNHDA, CDR2 SQIVND (reference sequence). This CDR3 contains 14 residues. V shed 6 bases and J shed 3 bases, with 12 bases lying between them. The CDR3 loop reads CASSRRTVGNTIYF. In nucleotides, the CDR3 is TGTGCCAGTAGCCGACGGACTGTTGGAAACACCATATATTTT.

The gene calls are TRBV2 and TRBJ2-1; tentative D call: TRBD2 (6 bases). The germline CDR1 and CDR2 sequences are SNHLY and FYNNEI. V lost 7 bases and J 10 bases, leaving 17 bases between the germline ends. The CDR3 contains 13 residues. The CDR3 protein is CASTEGLLSEQFF. CDR3 nucleotides: TGTGCCAGCACGGAGGGGCTCTTATCCGAGCAGTTCTTC.

This clone was seen only once. This chain connects TRBV6-6 to TRBJ2-3; the D gene is possibly TRBD2 (5 bases). Germline CDR1 is MNHNY and CDR2 is SVGAGI (reference sequence). The CDR3 totals 14 residues. The ends were cut back, 4 bases at V and 5 bases at J, with 13 bases in the middle. This CDR3 is CASSSDYRGDTQYF. The CDR3 DNA reads as TGTGCCAGCAGTTCTGACTACCGAGGAGATACGCAGTATTTT.